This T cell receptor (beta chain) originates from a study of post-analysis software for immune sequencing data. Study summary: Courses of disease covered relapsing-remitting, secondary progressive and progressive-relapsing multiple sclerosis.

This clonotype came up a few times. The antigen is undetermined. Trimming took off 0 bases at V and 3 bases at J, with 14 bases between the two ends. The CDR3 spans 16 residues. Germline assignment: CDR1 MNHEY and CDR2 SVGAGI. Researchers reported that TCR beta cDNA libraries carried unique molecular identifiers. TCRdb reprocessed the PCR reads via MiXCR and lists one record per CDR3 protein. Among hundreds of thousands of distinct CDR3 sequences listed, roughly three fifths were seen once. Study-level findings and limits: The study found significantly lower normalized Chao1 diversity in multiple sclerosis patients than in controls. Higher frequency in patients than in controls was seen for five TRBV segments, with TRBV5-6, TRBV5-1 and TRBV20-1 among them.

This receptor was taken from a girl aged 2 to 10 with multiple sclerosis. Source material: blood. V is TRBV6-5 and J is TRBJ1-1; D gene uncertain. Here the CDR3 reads CASSYSGGPRDTEAFF. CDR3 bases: TGTGCCAGCAGTTACTCAGGAGGGCCCCGGGACACTGAAGCTTTCTTT.